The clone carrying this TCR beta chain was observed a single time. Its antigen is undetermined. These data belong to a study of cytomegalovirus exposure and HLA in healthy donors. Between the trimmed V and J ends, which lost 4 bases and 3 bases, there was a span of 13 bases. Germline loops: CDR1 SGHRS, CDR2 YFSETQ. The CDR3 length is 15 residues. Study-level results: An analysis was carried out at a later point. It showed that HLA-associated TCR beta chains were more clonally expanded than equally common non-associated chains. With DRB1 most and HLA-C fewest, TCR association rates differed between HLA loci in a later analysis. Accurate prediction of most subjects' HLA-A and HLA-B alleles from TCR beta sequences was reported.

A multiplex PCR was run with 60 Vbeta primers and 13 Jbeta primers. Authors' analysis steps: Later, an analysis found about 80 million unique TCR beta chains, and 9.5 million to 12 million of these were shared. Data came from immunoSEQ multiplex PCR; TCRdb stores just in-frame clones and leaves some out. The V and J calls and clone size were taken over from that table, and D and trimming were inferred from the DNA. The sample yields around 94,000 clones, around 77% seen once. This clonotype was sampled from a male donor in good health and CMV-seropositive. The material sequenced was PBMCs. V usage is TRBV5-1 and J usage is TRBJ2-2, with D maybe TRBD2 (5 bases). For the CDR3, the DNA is TGCGCCAGCAGCAGCCTCAGCGGCCACACCGGGGAGCTGTTTTTT. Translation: CASSSLSGHTGELFF.